The T cell receptor (beta chain) described here comes from a study of technical replicates of blood from a handful of donors. The CDR3 covers 13 residues. Germline V lookup: CDR1 LNHDA, CDR2 SQIVND (reference sequence). V gave up 2 bases and J gave up 4 bases, with 8 bases separating them. Repertoires were generated with immunoSEQ multiplex PCR, while TCRdb's copy carries only in-frame clones and drops some. The sample shows 70,000 to 85,000 clones, about 95% of them seen only once. The rearrangement joins TRBV19 to TRBJ1-1; D is unclear. This receptor was identified in a human donor in good health. Sequencing was performed on T cells isolated from PBMCs. This chain's CDR3 is CASSISGFTEAFF. Written as DNA, the CDR3 is TGTGCCAGTAGTATATCGGGGTTCACTGAAGCTTTCTTT.